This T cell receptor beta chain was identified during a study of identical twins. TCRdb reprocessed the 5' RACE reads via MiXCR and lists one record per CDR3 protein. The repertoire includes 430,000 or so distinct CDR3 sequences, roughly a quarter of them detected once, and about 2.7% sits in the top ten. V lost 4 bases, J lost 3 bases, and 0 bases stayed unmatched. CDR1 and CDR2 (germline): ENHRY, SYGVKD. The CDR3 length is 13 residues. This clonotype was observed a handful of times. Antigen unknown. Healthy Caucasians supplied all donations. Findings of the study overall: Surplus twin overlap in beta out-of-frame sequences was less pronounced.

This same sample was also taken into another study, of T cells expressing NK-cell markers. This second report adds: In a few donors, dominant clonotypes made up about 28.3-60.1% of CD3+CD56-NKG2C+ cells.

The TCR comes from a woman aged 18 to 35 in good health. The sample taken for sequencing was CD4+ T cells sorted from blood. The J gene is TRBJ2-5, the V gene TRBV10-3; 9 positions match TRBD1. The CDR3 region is CAISGDREETQYF. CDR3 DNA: TGTGCCATCAGTGGGGACAGGGAAGAGACCCAGTACTTC.